In this sample, the clone carrying this T cell receptor beta chain turned up a few times. Antigen unknown. The data stem from a study of cytomegalovirus exposure and HLA in healthy donors. At the level of the study: Most donors, around 81% of 398 genotyped, fell in the Caucasian-associated ancestry cluster. Study results and caveats: The HLA-A and HLA-B alleles of most subjects were reportedly predicted accurately from TCR beta sequences. Later on, a genetic analysis was performed. It linked a missense variant in DCLRE1C with V- and J-gene trimming of TCR beta. When a later analysis compared HLA-associated TCR beta chains with equally common others, the HLA-associated chains turned out to be more clonally expanded and to have lower generation probabilities.

J lost 2 bases, V lost 6 bases, and 4 bases had no gene match. The germline V gene has CDR1 WSHSY and CDR2 SAAADI. The CDR3 is made up of 14 amino acids. The PCR contained 60 Vbeta and 13 Jbeta primers. Generated by immunoSEQ multiplex PCR, the TCRdb table keeps only in-frame clones and is missing some. The data contain some 150,000 clones, approximately 9% of them seen just once; the ten biggest clones take up around 7%. This chain links TRBV10-2 with TRBJ2-7; 10 bases match TRBD1. This receptor was taken from a middle-aged woman in good health and CMV-seropositive. Sequencing was performed on PBMCs. CDR3 DNA: TGCGCCAGCAGCCTGGGACAGGGGACCTACGAGCAGTACTTC. This sequence encodes CASSLGQGTYEQYF.